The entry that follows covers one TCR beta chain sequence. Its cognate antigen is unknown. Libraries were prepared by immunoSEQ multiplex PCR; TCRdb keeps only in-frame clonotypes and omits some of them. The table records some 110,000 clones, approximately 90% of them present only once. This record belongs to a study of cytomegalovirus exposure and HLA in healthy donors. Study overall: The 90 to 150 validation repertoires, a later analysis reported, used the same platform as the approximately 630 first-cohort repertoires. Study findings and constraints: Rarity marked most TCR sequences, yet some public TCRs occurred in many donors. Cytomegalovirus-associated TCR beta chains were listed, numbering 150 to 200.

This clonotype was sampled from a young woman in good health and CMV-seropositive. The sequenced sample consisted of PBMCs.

CDR3 sequence: CASSQRTSGGPSSYNEQFF. CDR3 bases: TGCGCCAGCAGCCAGAGGACTAGCGGGGGCCCGAGCTCCTACAATGAGCAGTTCTTC. The V and J genes are TRBV4-1 and TRBJ2-1; 13 bases map to TRBD2. The CDR3 runs to 19 residues. Trimming cost V 3 bases and J 0 bases; bases outside gene matches: 8. CDR1 is MGHRA and CDR2 is YSYEKL in the germline V gene.